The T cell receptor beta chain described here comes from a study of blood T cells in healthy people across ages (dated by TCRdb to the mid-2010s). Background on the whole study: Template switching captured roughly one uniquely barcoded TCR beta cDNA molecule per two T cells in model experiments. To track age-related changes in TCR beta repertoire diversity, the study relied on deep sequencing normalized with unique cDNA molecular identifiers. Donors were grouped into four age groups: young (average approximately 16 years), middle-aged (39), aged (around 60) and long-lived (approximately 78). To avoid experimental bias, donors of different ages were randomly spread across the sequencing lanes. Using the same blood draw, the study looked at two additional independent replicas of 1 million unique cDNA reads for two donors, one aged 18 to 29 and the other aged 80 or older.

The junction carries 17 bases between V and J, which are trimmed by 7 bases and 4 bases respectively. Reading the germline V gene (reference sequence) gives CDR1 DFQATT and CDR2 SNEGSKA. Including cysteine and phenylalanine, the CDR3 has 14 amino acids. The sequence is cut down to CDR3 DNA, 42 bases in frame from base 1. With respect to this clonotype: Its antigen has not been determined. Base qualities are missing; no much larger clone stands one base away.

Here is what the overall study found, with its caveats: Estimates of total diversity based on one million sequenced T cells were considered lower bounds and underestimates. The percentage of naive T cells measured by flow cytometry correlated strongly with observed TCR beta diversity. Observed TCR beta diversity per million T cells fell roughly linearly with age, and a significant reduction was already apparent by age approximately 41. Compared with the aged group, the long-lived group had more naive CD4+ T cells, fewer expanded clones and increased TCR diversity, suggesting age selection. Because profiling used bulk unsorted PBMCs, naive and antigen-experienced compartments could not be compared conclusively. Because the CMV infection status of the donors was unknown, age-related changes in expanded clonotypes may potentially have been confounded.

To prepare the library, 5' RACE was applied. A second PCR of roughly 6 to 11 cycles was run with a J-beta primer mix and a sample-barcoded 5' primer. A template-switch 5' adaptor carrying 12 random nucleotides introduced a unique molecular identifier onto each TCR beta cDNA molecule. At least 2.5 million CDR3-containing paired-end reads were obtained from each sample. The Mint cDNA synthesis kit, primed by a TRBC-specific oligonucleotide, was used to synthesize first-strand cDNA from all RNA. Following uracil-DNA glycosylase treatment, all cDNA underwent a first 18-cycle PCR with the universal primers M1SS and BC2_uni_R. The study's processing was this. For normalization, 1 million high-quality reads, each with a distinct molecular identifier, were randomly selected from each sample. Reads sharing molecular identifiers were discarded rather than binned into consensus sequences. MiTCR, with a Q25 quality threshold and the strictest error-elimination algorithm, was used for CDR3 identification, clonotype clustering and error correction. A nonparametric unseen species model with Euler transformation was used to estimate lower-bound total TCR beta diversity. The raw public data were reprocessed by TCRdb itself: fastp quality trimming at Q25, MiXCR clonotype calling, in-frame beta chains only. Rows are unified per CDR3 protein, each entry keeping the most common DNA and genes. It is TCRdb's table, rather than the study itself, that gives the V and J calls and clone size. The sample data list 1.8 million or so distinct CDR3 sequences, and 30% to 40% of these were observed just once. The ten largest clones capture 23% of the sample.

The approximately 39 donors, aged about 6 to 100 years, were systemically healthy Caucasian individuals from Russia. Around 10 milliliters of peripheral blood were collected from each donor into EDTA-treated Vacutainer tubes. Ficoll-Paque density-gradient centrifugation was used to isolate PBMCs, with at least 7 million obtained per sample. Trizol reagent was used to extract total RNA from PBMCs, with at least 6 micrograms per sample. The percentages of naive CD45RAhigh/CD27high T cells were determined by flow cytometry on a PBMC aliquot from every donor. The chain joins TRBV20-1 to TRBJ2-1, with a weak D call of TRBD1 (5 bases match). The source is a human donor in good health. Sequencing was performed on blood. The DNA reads TGCAGTGTCGAACAGGCCAAGGGGTACAATGAGCAGTTCTTC. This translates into CSVEQAKGYNEQFF.